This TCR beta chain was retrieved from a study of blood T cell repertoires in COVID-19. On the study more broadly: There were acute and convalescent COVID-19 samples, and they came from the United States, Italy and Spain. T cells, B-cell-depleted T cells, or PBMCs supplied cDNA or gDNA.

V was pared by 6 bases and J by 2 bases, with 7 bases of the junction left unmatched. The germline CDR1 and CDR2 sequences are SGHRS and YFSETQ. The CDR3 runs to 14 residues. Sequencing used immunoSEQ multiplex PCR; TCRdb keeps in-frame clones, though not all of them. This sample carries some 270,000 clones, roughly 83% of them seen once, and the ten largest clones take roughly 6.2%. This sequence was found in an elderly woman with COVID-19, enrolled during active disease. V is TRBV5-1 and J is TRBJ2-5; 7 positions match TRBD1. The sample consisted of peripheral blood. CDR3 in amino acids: CASKLGTAQETQYF. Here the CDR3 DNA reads TGCGCCAGCAAACTAGGGACAGCACAAGAGACCCAGTACTTC.